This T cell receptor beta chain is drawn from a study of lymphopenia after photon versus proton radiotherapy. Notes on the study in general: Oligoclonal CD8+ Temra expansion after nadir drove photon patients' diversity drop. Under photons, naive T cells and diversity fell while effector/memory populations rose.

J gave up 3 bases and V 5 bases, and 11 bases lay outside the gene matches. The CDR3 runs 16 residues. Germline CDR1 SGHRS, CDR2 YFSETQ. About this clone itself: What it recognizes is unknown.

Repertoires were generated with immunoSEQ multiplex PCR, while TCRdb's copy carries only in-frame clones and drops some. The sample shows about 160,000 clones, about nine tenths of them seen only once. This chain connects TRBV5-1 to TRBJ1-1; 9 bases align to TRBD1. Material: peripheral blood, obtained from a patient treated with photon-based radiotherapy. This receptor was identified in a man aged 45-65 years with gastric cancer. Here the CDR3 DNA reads TGCGCCAGCAGTTGGGACAGGGCAATAAGGGACACTGAAGCTTTCTTT. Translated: CASSWDRAIRDTEAFF.